The rows below give T cell receptor beta chains drawn from one sample of a study of blood T cell repertoires in COVID-19. Libraries were prepared by immunoSEQ multiplex PCR; TCRdb keeps only in-frame clonotypes and omits some of them. The sample contains 140,000 or so clones, 85% to 90% of which appear only once. Sequenced material: peripheral blood. The receptors here all came from an elderly woman with acute or convalescent COVID-19. Each CDR3 is given with its conserved first and last residue. A D gene is named only where the DNA matches it firmly. Clone sizes are given selectively: once, few, many, or a class where the clone is expanded.

abundance: -
d_gene: -
v_gene: TRBV28
j_gene: TRBJ1-6
CDR3aa: CASSTPSSYNSPLHF
CDR3nt: TGTGCCAGCAGTACACCCAGCTCCTATAATTCACCCCTCCACTTT

abundance: once
d_gene: TRBD1
v_gene: TRBV2
j_gene: TRBJ1-6
CDR3aa: CASSSAGTGYSPLHF
CDR3nt: TGTGCCAGCAGCTCAGCCGGGACAGGGTATTCACCCCTCCACTTT

abundance: once
d_gene: TRBD2
v_gene: TRBV11-3
j_gene: TRBJ2-1
CDR3aa: CASSTRGTSLNEQFF
CDR3nt: TGTGCCAGCAGCACGAGGGGGACTAGCCTAAATGAGCAGTTCTTC

abundance: -
d_gene: -
v_gene: TRBV30
j_gene: TRBJ1-3
CDR3aa: CAWSNSRNTIYF
CDR3nt: TGTGCCTGGAGTAATAGTAGAAACACCATATATTTT

abundance: -
d_gene: -
v_gene: TRBV12-3/TRBV12-4
j_gene: TRBJ1-2
CDR3aa: CASSLGGGYTF
CDR3nt: TGTGCCAGCAGTTTAGGCGGAGGCTACACCTTC

abundance: once
d_gene: TRBD1
v_gene: TRBV5-4
j_gene: TRBJ1-2
CDR3aa: CASSVGTTGNGYTF
CDR3nt: TGTGCCAGCAGCGTTGGGACGACAGGGAATGGCTACACCTTC

abundance: -
d_gene: TRBD1
v_gene: TRBV24-1
j_gene: TRBJ2-2
CDR3aa: CATSETGTGAGELFF
CDR3nt: TGTGCCACCAGTGAGACCGGGACAGGGGCAGGGGAGCTGTTTTTT

abundance: -
d_gene: -
v_gene: TRBV15
j_gene: TRBJ1-2
CDR3aa: CATSREQVRHGYTF
CDR3nt: TGTGCCACCAGCAGAGAACAGGTTCGTCATGGCTACACCTTC

abundance: -
d_gene: TRBD1
v_gene: TRBV7-2
j_gene: TRBJ1-5
CDR3aa: CASSWDRGQPQHF
CDR3nt: TGTGCCAGCAGCTGGGACAGGGGTCAGCCCCAGCATTTT

abundance: -
d_gene: -
v_gene: TRBV5-4
j_gene: TRBJ1-3
CDR3aa: CASSLVGGSGNTIYF
CDR3nt: TGTGCCAGCAGCTTGGTAGGAGGATCTGGAAACACCATATATTTT

abundance: -
d_gene: -
v_gene: TRBV6-5
j_gene: TRBJ1-2
CDR3aa: CASSQAGGADYGYTF
CDR3nt: TGTGCCAGCAGTCAGGCGGGAGGAGCTGACTATGGCTACACCTTC

abundance: -
d_gene: -
v_gene: TRBV30
j_gene: TRBJ1-4
CDR3aa: CAWTNPGHPTTNEKLFF
CDR3nt: TGTGCCTGGACCAATCCGGGACATCCTACAACTAATGAAAAACTGTTTTTT

abundance: -
d_gene: TRBD2
v_gene: TRBV6-2/TRBV6-3
j_gene: TRBJ2-3
CDR3aa: CASSRRLAGSSTDTQYF
CDR3nt: TGTGCCAGCAGCCGACGACTAGCGGGGTCGAGCACAGATACGCAGTATTTT

abundance: once
d_gene: -
v_gene: TRBV5-1
j_gene: TRBJ1-2
CDR3aa: CASSFGPHGYTF
CDR3nt: TGCGCCAGCAGCTTTGGGCCCCATGGCTACACCTTC

abundance: -
d_gene: -
v_gene: TRBV6-1
j_gene: TRBJ1-5
CDR3aa: CASSDEGPSSQHF
CDR3nt: TGTGCCAGCAGTGATGAGGGCCCCTCGTCCCAGCATTTT